These 28 T cell receptor beta chains came from one sample sequenced in a study of blood T cell repertoires in COVID-19 (dated by TCRdb to the early 2020s). Library construction relied on the immunoSEQ multiplex PCR assay. TCRdb limited this immuneACCESS table to in-frame rearrangements with V and J called. A share of clones is missing; checked studies link under half to unresolved V genes, and the rest is unexplained. The sample table lists around 310,000 clones, approximately 89% of them with a count of one. Roughly a tenth of the sample rests with the top ten. Sequencing input: PBMCs or T cells enriched from blood (not recorded which). These receptors were obtained from a young woman who had recovered from COVID-19.

This rearrangement joins TRBV15 to TRBJ2-3; tentative D call: TRBD1 (5 bases). This CDR3 region has 14 residues. Germline V gene lookup returns CDR1 LNHNV and CDR2 YYDKDF (reference sequence). The V and J ends lost 5 bases and 4 bases respectively, with 13 bases between them. The DNA for the CDR3 is TGTGCCACCAGCCAGACAAGACAGTCAGATACGCAGTATTTT. Its protein product is CATSQTRQSDTQYF. Using reference TRBV15 and TRBJ2-3 for the parts outside the CDR3, the full variable domain is DAMVIQNPRYQVTQFGKPVTLSCSQTLNHNVMYWYQQKSSQAPKLLFHYYDKDFNNEADTPDNFQSRRPNTSFCFLDIRSPGLGDTAMYLCATSQTRQSDTQYFGPGTRLTVL.

This clone appeared a single time. This chain links TRBV5-1 with TRBJ1-6; 9 nucleotides agree with TRBD1. CDR3 length: 18 amino acids. CDR1 is SGHRS, CDR2 YFSETQ, per germline. V was clipped by 4 bases and J by 8 bases; unmatched bases: 16. CDR3 sequence reads: CASSPSPGQGLGDSPLHF. CDR3 sequence (DNA): TGCGCCAGCAGCCCCTCGCCGGGACAGGGCCTGGGGGATTCACCCCTCCACTTT.

The rearrangement joins TRBV19 to TRBJ1-2; TRBD1 is a possible D gene (6 bases). This CDR3 is built from 16 residues. V dropped 6 bases and J dropped 0 bases, with 17 bases sitting between them. Per the germline V gene, CDR1 is LNHDA and CDR2 is SQIVND (reference sequence). CDR3 residues: CASRIRGELANYGYTF. CDR3 in DNA: TGTGCCAGTAGGATCAGGGGAGAGTTAGCTAACTATGGCTACACCTTC. Variable domain in full (rest from reference TRBV19 and TRBJ1-2): DGGITQSPKYLFRKEGQNVTLSCEQNLNHDAMYWYRQDPGQGLRLIYYSQIVNDFQKGDIAEGYSVSREKKESFPLTVTSAQKNPTAFYLCASRIRGELANYGYTFGSGTRLTVV.

The chain carries TRBV21-1 and TRBJ2-3; TRBD2, the table's D call, lacks a check against the DNA. TRBV21-1 represents a pseudogene. This CDR3 has 17 residues. CDR3 sequence: CASRTSVDLRSTDTQYF. The CDR3 DNA sequence: TGTGCCAGCAGGACTAGCGTAGACCTTCGATCCACAGATACGCAGTATTTT.

J is TRBJ2-7 and V is TRBV11-2; D unclear. The germline V gene has CDR1 SGHAT and CDR2 FQNNGV. CDR3 size: 14 residues. With 8 bases removed from V and 2 bases from J, the gap between germline ends came to 16 bases. The CDR3 DNA is TGTGCCAGCGGCCCGTCGGGTGGTCCCTACGAGCAGTACTTC. Its protein is CASGPSGGPYEQYF.

This chain links TRBV9 with TRBJ2-7; tentative D call: TRBD2 (7 bases). V lost 0 bases to trimming and J lost 4 bases, with 14 bases between them. Germline V gene data show CDR1 as SGDLS and CDR2 as YYNGEE. The CDR3 runs 15 residues. CDR3 DNA sequence: TGTGCCAGCAGCGTAGGCGGGGGCAATGCGTACGAGCAGTACTTC. Translation gives CASSVGGGNAYEQYF.

The count of this clone is one. The J gene is TRBJ2-7, the V gene TRBV27; a possible D gene is TRBD2 (6 bases). Germline V gene data show CDR1 as MNHEY and CDR2 as SMNVEV (reference sequence). Trimming cost V 2 bases and J 2 bases, with 7 bases left between them. This CDR3 is built from 13 residues. CDR3 in DNA: TGTGCCAGCAGTTTACCGGGAGCCTACGAGCAGTACTTC. Protein sequence: CASSLPGAYEQYF.

The rearrangement uses TRBV3-1 (or the pseudogene TRBV3-2) and TRBJ2-7, with D perhaps TRBD2 (5 bases). CDR3 length equals 14 residues. Trimming took 6 bases from V and 0 from J, leaving 12 bases between them. Germline lookup yields CDR1 LGHDT and CDR2 YNNKEL (reference sequence). The CDR3 loop reads CASSRAGDSYEQYF. The CDR3 region has the DNA TGTGCCAGCAGTCGCGCCGGGGACTCCTACGAGCAGTACTTC.

The chain is built from TRBV14 and TRBJ1-2; D gene unclear. With 1 base removed from V and 5 bases from J, the gap between germline ends came to 8 bases. The CDR3 totals 13 residues. Germline V gene sequence: CDR1 SGHDN, CDR2 FVKESK. DNA for the CDR3: TGTGCCAGCAGCCAAGGACAACGATATGGCTACACCTTC. Its translation: CASSQGQRYGYTF.

This chain links TRBV29-1 with TRBJ2-1; D is perhaps TRBD2 (5 bases). The ends were cut back, 7 bases at V and 8 bases at J, with 18 bases in the middle. CDR1 SQVTM and CDR2 ANQGSEA come from the germline V gene. The CDR3 is made up of 13 amino acids. The CDR3 DNA follows: TGCAGCGCAAACCGGGGTTCTTTTGATGAGCAGTTCTTC. This sequence encodes CSANRGSFDEQFF.

This chain connects TRBV7-9 to TRBJ2-5, with 9 bases lining up with TRBD2. J lost 5 bases, V lost 1 base, and 5 bases had no gene match. Germline-derived CDR1 and CDR2 are SEHNR and FQNEAQ (reference sequence). This CDR3 has 15 amino acids. In nucleotides, the CDR3 is TGTGCCAGCAGCTTAGGTAGCGGGGGATGGGAGACCCAGTACTTC. This translates into CASSLGSGGWETQYF.

The V call is TRBV10-3, the J call TRBJ2-1; D possibly corresponds to TRBD2 (6 bases). Germline CDR1 and CDR2: ENHRY and SYGVKD. The V end lost 4 bases, the J end lost 0 bases, and 13 bases lay between the germline ends. The CDR3 has 16 amino acids. The CDR3 spells CAISGGLSGSYNEQFF. The CDR3 DNA reads TGTGCCATCAGTGGGGGCCTTAGCGGCTCCTACAATGAGCAGTTCTTC.

V is TRBV28 and J is TRBJ2-7; 7 bases fit TRBD2. Germline-derived CDR1 and CDR2 are MDHEN and SYDVKM. This CDR3 contains 12 residues. Trimming at V came to 7 bases and at J to 3 bases, leaving 3 bases not matched to a gene. The CDR3 sequence: CASKRDHYEQYF. The CDR3 DNA sequence: TGTGCCAGCAAGCGGGATCACTACGAGCAGTACTTC.

The chain uses TRBV7-2 and TRBJ1-2, with unresolved D. CDR1 SGHTA and CDR2 FQGNSA come from the germline V gene. V was pared by 1 base and J by 4 bases, with 10 bases between. The CDR3 loop spans 14 amino acids. CDR3 amino acids: CASSLVGASYGYTF. The CDR3, as DNA: TGTGCCAGCAGCTTAGTGGGAGCGTCCTATGGCTACACCTTC.

The chain recombines TRBV11-2 with TRBJ1-1; 7 bases map to TRBD1. The CDR3 has 16 residues. Germline V lookup: CDR1 SGHAT, CDR2 FQNNGV. Trimming removed 3 bases from V and 4 bases from J; junction bases left unmatched: 11. Written as DNA, the CDR3 is TGTGCCAGCAGCTTGTGGTTTAGGGCAGGGGGCACTGAAGCTTTCTTT. Amino acid sequence: CASSLWFRAGGTEAFF. Variable domain in full (rest from reference TRBV11-2 and TRBJ1-1): EAGVAQSPRYKIIEKRQSVAFWCNPISGHATLYWYQQILGQGPKLLIQFQNNGVVDDSQLPKDRFSAERLKGVDSTLKIQPAKLEDSAVYLCASSLWFRAGGTEAFFGQGTRLTVV.

Concerning this clone: One end of the junction is discordant with germline, which a read error may explain. This chain connects TRBV19 to TRBJ2-4, with D possibly TRBD1 on 5 matching bases. This CDR3 has 14 residues. The germline V gene has CDR1 LNHDA and CDR2 SQIVND (reference sequence). CDR3 sequence: CASGIDRYKNIQYF. In nucleotides, the CDR3 is TGTGCCAGTGGTATCGACAGATACAAAAACATTCAGTACTTC.

This chain uses TRBV7-2 with TRBJ2-7; 10 bases are a match to TRBD2. J gave up 6 bases and V 2 bases, and 7 bases lay outside the gene matches. Germline V gene data show CDR1 as SGHTA and CDR2 as FQGNSA. The CDR3 has 15 amino acids. The CDR3 bases are TGTGCCAGCAGCTTAACCCTAGCGGGAGATGGCGAGCAGTACTTC. Its protein is CASSLTLAGDGEQYF.

This rearrangement joins TRBV11-2 to TRBJ2-1; 9 bases align to TRBD2. The CDR3 is 18 amino acids. J gave up 6 bases and V 3 bases, and 15 bases lay outside the gene matches. Per the germline V gene, CDR1 is SGHAT and CDR2 is FQNNGV. This CDR3 is CASSFNGLAGVFANEQFF. CDR3 bases: TGTGCCAGCAGCTTTAACGGGTTAGCGGGAGTTTTTGCCAATGAGCAGTTCTTC. The whole variable domain, remainder taken from reference TRBV11-2 and TRBJ2-1, is EAGVAQSPRYKIIEKRQSVAFWCNPISGHATLYWYQQILGQGPKLLIQFQNNGVVDDSQLPKDRFSAERLKGVDSTLKIQPAKLEDSAVYLCASSFNGLAGVFANEQFFGPGTRLTVL.

The rearrangement links TRBV27 to TRBJ2-1, with 14 bases lining up with TRBD2. CDR1 and CDR2 (germline): MNHEY, SMNVEV (reference sequence). The CDR3 runs to 15 residues. V was clipped by 3 bases and J by 10 bases; unmatched bases: 5. The CDR3 bases are TGTGCCAGCAGTTTCGGGACTAGCGGGAGAGACGAGCAGTTCTTC. Translation gives CASSFGTSGRDEQFF.

The chain combines TRBV5-1 with TRBJ2-5; no firm D call. CDR3 length equals 15 residues. V was pared by 2 bases and J by 5 bases, with 16 bases between. In germline, CDR1 is SGHRS, CDR2 YFSETQ. In nucleotides, the CDR3 is TGCGCCAGCAGCTTTCTCGGTCGCCGAGATGAGACCCAGTACTTC. It translates to CASSFLGRRDETQYF.

The chain carries TRBV11-3 and TRBJ2-5; no clear D gene. The CDR3 totals 14 residues. V lost 1 base, J lost 1 base, and 7 bases lay in between. CDR1 is SGHNT and CDR2 is YENEEA in the germline V gene. This CDR3 is CASSLGPSQETQYF. CDR3 bases: TGTGCCAGCAGCTTAGGTCCGTCCCAAGAGACCCAGTACTTC.

The chain joins TRBV19 to TRBJ1-2; 9 bases match TRBD1. CDR1 and CDR2 from the germline V gene are LNHDA and SQIVND (reference sequence). The CDR3 is 13 amino acids. The trim removed 5 bases at V and 6 bases at J, leaving 4 bases unmatched. The CDR3, as DNA: TGTGCCAGTAGTCCCTGGACAGGGGATGGCTACACCTTC. Protein: CASSPWTGDGYTF.

The chain combines TRBV5-4 with TRBJ2-5, with D possibly TRBD1 on 5 matching bases. Germline V lookup: CDR1 SGHNT, CDR2 YYREEE (reference sequence). V gave up 2 bases and J gave up 5 bases, with 13 bases separating them. The CDR3 loop spans 14 amino acids. The CDR3, as DNA: TGTGCCAGCAGCTTCATAGGGGCCGGGGAGACCCAGTACTTC. This sequence encodes CASSFIGAGETQYF.

The chain couples TRBV28 to TRBJ1-1, with D hard to call. Looked up from germline, CDR1 is MDHEN and CDR2 is SYDVKM. V was pared by 2 bases and J by 0 bases, with 16 bases between. The CDR3 loop spans 17 amino acids. CDR3 nucleotide sequence: TGTGCCAGCAGTTTAAGAGGGTTTGCCGGCCTGAACACTGAAGCTTTCTTT. It yields the protein CASSLRGFAGLNTEAFF. The full variable domain, completed using reference TRBV28 and TRBJ1-1, is DVKVTQSSRYLVKRTGEKVFLECVQDMDHENMFWYRQDPGLGLRLIYFSYDVKMKEKGDIPEGYSVSREKKERFSLILESASTNQTSMYLCASSLRGFAGLNTEAFFGQGTRLTVV.

This chain links TRBV9 with TRBJ2-3, with TRBD2 matching over 13 bases. The germline V gene has CDR1 SGDLS and CDR2 YYNGEE. The CDR3 is 17 residues long. Trimming cost V 2 bases and J 4 bases; bases outside gene matches: 7. In DNA form, the CDR3 reads TGTGCCAGCAGCGTCGCGCTACTAGCGGGAGGGCCAGATACGCAGTATTTT. Protein sequence: CASSVALLAGGPDTQYF.

The V call is TRBV19, the J call TRBJ2-1; possible D gene TRBD2, 6 bases. The germline gives CDR1 LNHDA, CDR2 SQIVND (reference sequence). This CDR3 spans 16 amino acids. Deletions cut 8 bases from V and 5 bases from J, with 22 bases between. This CDR3 reads CASGLRDSLLNNEQFF. The CDR3 coding sequence is TGTGCCAGTGGACTTCGGGACTCCTTGCTGAACAATGAGCAGTTCTTC. Variable domain in full (rest from reference TRBV19 and TRBJ2-1): DGGITQSPKYLFRKEGQNVTLSCEQNLNHDAMYWYRQDPGQGLRLIYYSQIVNDFQKGDIAEGYSVSREKKESFPLTVTSAQKNPTAFYLCASGLRDSLLNNEQFFGPGTRLTVL.

The rearrangement joins TRBV27 to TRBJ2-5, with a weak D call TRBD1 (6 bases). V lost 6 bases to trimming and J lost 4 bases, with 12 bases between them. CDR1 and CDR2 from the germline V gene are MNHEY and SMNVEV (reference sequence). The CDR3 totals 13 residues. The CDR3 nucleotides read TGTGCCAGCAGAACAGGGTCGGGAGAGACCCAGTACTTC. Its translation: CASRTGSGETQYF.

In DNA form, the CDR3 reads TGTGCCAGCAGCTTAGGAGCAGGCAACGATGAGCAGTTCTTC. Translating it yields CASSLGAGNDEQFF. The chain uses TRBV11-2 and TRBJ2-1, with D unclear. Germline V gives CDR1 SGHAT, CDR2 FQNNGV. V shed 1 base and J shed 8 bases, with 12 bases lying between them. The CDR3 totals 14 residues.